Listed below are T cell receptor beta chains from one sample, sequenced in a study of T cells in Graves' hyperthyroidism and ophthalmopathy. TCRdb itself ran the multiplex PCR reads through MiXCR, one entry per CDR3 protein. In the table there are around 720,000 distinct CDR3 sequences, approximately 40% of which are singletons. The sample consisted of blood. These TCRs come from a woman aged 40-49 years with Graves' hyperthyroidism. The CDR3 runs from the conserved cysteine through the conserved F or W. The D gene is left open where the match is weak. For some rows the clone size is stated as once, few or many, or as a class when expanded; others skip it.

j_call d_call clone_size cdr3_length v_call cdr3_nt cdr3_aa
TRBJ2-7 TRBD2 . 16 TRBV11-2 TGTGCCAGCAGCTTGACTAGCGGGGGTCTTACCTACGAGCAGTACTTC CASSLTSGGLTYEQYF
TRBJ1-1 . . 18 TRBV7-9 TGTGCCAGCAGCTTAGGCCGGCGGGCCGAGAAAAGTAACGCTGAAGCTTTCTTT CASSLGRRAEKSNAEAFF
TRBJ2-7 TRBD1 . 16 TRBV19 TGTGCCAGTAGTATAGACCCGGACAGGCCATCCTACGAGCAGTACTTC CASSIDPDRPSYEQYF
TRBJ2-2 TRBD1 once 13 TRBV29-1 TGCAGCGTTGAAGAAAGGGGGCAAGGGGAGCTGTTTTTT CSVEERGQGELFF
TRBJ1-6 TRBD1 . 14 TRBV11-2 TGTGCCAGCACCCTACAGACAGGGAATTCACCCCTCCACTTT CASTLQTGNSPLHF
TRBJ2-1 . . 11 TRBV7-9 TGTGCCAGCACAAACTACAATGAGCAGTTCTTC CASTNYNEQFF
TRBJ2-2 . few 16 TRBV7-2 TGTGCCAGCCCCTCTCCTGGGGACCAGAACACCGGGGAGCTGTTTTTT CASPSPGDQNTGELFF
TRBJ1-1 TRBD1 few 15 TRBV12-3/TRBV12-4 TGTGCCAGCAGTGCGAATACAGGGGGTGCCACTGAAGCTTTCTTT CASSANTGGATEAFF
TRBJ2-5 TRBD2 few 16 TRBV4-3 TGCGCCAGCAGCCCCGGATGGACTAGCGGCCAAGAGACCCAGTACTTC CASSPGWTSGQETQYF
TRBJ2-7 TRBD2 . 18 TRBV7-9 TGTGCCAGCAGCTTTATCGACAGCACTAGCGCGAGCTCCTACGAGCAGTACTTC CASSFIDSTSASSYEQYF
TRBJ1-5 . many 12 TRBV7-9 TGTGCCAGCAGCCAGAACAATCAGCCCCAGCATTTT CASSQNNQPQHF
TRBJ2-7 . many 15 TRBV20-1 TGCAGTGCTCGTCCTTTGGGGGAGGCGGACTACGAGCAGTACTTC CSARPLGEADYEQYF
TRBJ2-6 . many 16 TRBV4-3 TGCGCCAGCAGCCAAGCGTTAGGCTCTGGGGCCAACGTCCTGACTTTC CASSQALGSGANVLTF
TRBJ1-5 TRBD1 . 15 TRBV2 TGTGCCAGCAGTGTTGACAGGGGGCGAGATCAGCCCCAGCATTTT CASSVDRGRDQPQHF
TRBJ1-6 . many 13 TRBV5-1 TGCGCCAGCAGTTCAGGATTTAATTCACCCCTCCACTTT CASSSGFNSPLHF
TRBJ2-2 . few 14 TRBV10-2 TGCGCCAGCAAAGGGGGGACTAAAACCGGGGAGCTGTTTTTT CASKGGTKTGELFF
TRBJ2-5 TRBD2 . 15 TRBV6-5 TGTGCCAGCAGACCCACTAGCGTTCCCGGGGAGACCCAGTACTTC CASRPTSVPGETQYF
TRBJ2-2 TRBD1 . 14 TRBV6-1 TGTGCCAGCAACGACAGGGGAACTACCGGGGAGCTGTTTTTT CASNDRGTTGELFF
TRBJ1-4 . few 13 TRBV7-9 TGTGCCAGCAGCTTATATTCCAATGAAAAACTGTTTTTT CASSLYSNEKLFF
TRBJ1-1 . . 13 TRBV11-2 TGTGCCAGCAGCTTAGTTTCTGGGGGTGAAGCTTTCTTT CASSLVSGGEAFF
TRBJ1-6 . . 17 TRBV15 TGTGCCACCAGCAGCCAAGCAAGGACTCTAGTCTTTTCACCCCTCCACTTT CATSSQARTLVFSPLHF
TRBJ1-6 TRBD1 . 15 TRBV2 TGTGCCAGCTCACCGAGGACAGGGTCAGATTCACCCCTCCACTTT CASSPRTGSDSPLHF
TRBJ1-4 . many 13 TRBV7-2 TGTGCCAGCAGCTCAGTAGGGGTGAGCAAACTGTTTTTT CASSSVGVSKLFF
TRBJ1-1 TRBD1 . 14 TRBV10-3 TGTGCCATCAGGAGGGTACAGGGGGTCACTGAAGCTTTCTTT CAIRRVQGVTEAFF
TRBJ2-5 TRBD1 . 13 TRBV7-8 TGTGCCAGCAAGGGGGCGGGTCGGGAGACCCAGTACTTC CASKGAGRETQYF
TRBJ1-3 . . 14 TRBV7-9 TGTGCCAGCAGCTTATCCCCCTCTGGAAACACCATATATTTT CASSLSPSGNTIYF
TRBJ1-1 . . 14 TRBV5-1 TGCGCCAGCAGCGGGACGACAGGGAACACTGAAGCTTTCTTT CASSGTTGNTEAFF
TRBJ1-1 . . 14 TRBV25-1 TGTGCCAGCTCACCAGTTCAGCTGAACACTGAAGCTTTCTTT CASSPVQLNTEAFF
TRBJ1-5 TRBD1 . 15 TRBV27 TGTGCCAGCAGTCTGGACAGGGGAGGAGGTCAGCCCCAGCATTTT CASSLDRGGGQPQHF
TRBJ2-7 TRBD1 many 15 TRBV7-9 TGTGCCAGCAGCTGGGGACAGGGCGTCCGGTACGAGCAGTACTTC CASSWGQGVRYEQYF
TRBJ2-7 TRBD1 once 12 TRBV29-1 TGTGTGGGACAGGGAAGCTCCTACGAGCAGTACTTC CVGQGSSYEQYF
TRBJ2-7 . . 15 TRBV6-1 TGTGCCAGCAGGGGAGGAGGGACGGTTGACTACGAGCAGTACTTC CASRGGGTVDYEQYF
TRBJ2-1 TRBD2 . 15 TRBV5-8 TGTGCCAGCAGCTTATTCGCTCCAGCGGGGAATGAGCAGTTCTTC CASSLFAPAGNEQFF
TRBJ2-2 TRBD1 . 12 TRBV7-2 TGTGCCGACAGGGTGAACACCGGGGAGCTGTTTTTT CADRVNTGELFF
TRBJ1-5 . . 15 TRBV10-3 TGTGCCGGCAGTTACACAGGCCTTAGCAATCAGCCCCAGCATTTT CAGSYTGLSNQPQHF
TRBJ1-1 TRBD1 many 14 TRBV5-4 TGTGCCAGCAGCATGGACAGGGGCAACACTGAAGCTTTCTTT CASSMDRGNTEAFF
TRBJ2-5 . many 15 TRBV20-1 TGCAGTGCTAGAGACGCGGGACACAACCAAGAGACCCAGTACTTC CSARDAGHNQETQYF
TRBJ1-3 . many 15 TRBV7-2 TGTGCCAGCACATATAACGGGTACTCTGGAAACACCATATATTTT CASTYNGYSGNTIYF
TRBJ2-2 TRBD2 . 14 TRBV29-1 TGCAGCGTTGTTACTAGCGGGTTCACCGGGGAGCTGTTTTTT CSVVTSGFTGELFF
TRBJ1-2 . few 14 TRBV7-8 TGTGCCAGCAGCTTAGTACGGGCTAACTATGGCTACACCTTC CASSLVRANYGYTF
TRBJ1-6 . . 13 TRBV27 TGTGCCAGCAGTTTGTCAGGGTCTTCACCCCTCCACTTT CASSLSGSSPLHF
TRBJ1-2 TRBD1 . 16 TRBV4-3 TGCGCCAGCAGCCAAGACCAAGACAGGGTGAACTATGGCTACACCTTC CASSQDQDRVNYGYTF
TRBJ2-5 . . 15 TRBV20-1 TGCAGTGCCGAAGACGGGGGTGCGGGGAAAGAGACCCAGTACTTC CSAEDGGAGKETQYF
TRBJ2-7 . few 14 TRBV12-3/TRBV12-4 TGTGCCAGCAGCCAAGAGGGTAGTAGCCTCGAGCAGTACTTC CASSQEGSSLEQYF
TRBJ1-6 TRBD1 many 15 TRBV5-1 TGCGCCAGCAGCTTGGGGGACAGGGGGCGATCACCCCTCCACTTT CASSLGDRGRSPLHF
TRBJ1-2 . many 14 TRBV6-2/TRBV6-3 TGTGCCAGCCGCCGATCGGGGGACGGGTATGGCTACACCTTC CASRRSGDGYGYTF